The 14 T cell receptor beta chains below all came from one sample that was sequenced in a study of blood T cell repertoires in COVID-19. The method was immunoSEQ multiplex PCR; TCRdb's version includes in-frame clones alone and lacks a portion of them. The data contain tens of thousands of clones, approximately 80% of them singletons. Sequenced: peripheral blood. Receptors were obtained from a man between 70 and 80 years old with acute or convalescent COVID-19.

The DNA of the CDR3 is TGCGCCAGCAGCGTAAATCGACAATACTCTGGAAACACCATATATTTT. Translating gives CASSVNRQYSGNTIYF. The chain couples TRBV5-1 to TRBJ1-3; D is undetermined. There are 16 residues in the CDR3. The germline CDR1 and CDR2 sequences are SGHRS and YFSETQ. Trimming removed 4 bases from V and 0 bases from J, with 14 bases in between.

The chain employs TRBV27 and TRBJ2-1; D unclear. Germline lookup yields CDR1 MNHEY and CDR2 SMNVEV (reference sequence). The V gene lost 2 bases and the J gene lost 6 bases, with 14 bases spanning the gap. The length of the CDR3 is 15 residues. CDR3: CASSLSRLLGNEQFF. CDR3 in DNA: TGTGCCAGCAGTTTAAGCCGCCTGCTAGGCAATGAGCAGTTCTTC.

V is TRBV6-1 and J is TRBJ2-7; TRBD2 agrees at 12 bases. CDR3 size: 16 residues. CDR1 and CDR2 from the germline V gene are MNHNS and SASEGT. V was pared by 4 bases and J by 3 bases, with 7 bases of the junction left unmatched. This CDR3 is CASSVLAGGRGYEQYF. CDR3 bases: TGTGCCAGCAGTGTCCTAGCGGGGGGGCGGGGCTACGAGCAGTACTTC.

This clone was detected only a few times. Other DNA sequences in the same sample also yield this CDR3. CDR3 sequence (DNA): TGCGCCAGCAGCTTACAAAGCTCTGGAAACACCATATATTTT. This encodes CASSLQSSGNTIYF. The V and J genes are TRBV5-1 and TRBJ1-3; no firm D call. The CDR3 spans 14 residues. Per the germline V gene, CDR1 is SGHRS and CDR2 is YFSETQ. V was shortened by 2 bases and J by 0 bases, with 6 bases between the two germline ends. Based on the CDR3 plus reference TRBV5-1 and TRBJ1-3, the full variable domain is KAGVTQTPRYLIKTRGQQVTLSCSPISGHRSVSWYQQTPGQGLQFLFEYFSETQRNKGNFPGRFSGRQFSNSRSEMNVSTLELGDSALYLCASSLQSSGNTIYFGEGSWLTVV.

The V gene is TRBV29-1, the J gene TRBJ1-3; D may be TRBD1 (5 bases). The CDR3 totals 14 residues. The V end was cut by 3 bases, the J end by 2 bases, with 11 bases between. Germline values: CDR1 SQVTM, CDR2 ANQGSEA. The CDR3 protein is CSVDPAGTGNTIYF. CDR3 DNA: TGCAGCGTTGACCCCGCAGGGACTGGAAACACCATATATTTT.

This chain connects TRBV5-4 to TRBJ1-1; the D gene is possibly TRBD1 (6 bases). The CDR3 has 16 residues. Trimming pared 0 bases from V and 4 bases from J, leaving 16 bases between. CDR1 and CDR2 from the germline V gene are SGHNT and YYREEE (reference sequence). The CDR3 sequence: CASSLGGTPFLTEAFF. The CDR3 coding sequence is TGTGCCAGCAGCTTGGGAGGGACACCTTTTCTCACTGAAGCTTTCTTT.

This chain links TRBV2 with TRBJ1-2; D is uncertain. V was shortened by 6 bases and J by 0 bases, with 8 bases between the two germline ends. The germline V gene encodes CDR1 SNHLY and CDR2 FYNNEI. The CDR3 is made up of 13 amino acids. CDR3 in amino acids: CASRGDANYGYTF. CDR3 nucleotides: TGTGCCAGCAGGGGAGATGCTAACTATGGCTACACCTTC.

The V call is TRBV18, the J call TRBJ2-1, with a tentative D call TRBD1 (6 bases). CDR3 length: 17 residues. Trimming took off 3 bases at V and 0 bases at J, with 15 bases between the two ends. CDR1 is KGHSH, CDR2 LQKENI, per germline. The CDR3 reads CASSPTVDRSSYNEQFF. The CDR3 DNA sequence: TGTGCCAGCTCACCGACCGTAGACAGGAGCTCCTACAATGAGCAGTTCTTC.

The gene calls are TRBV7-3 and TRBJ2-3, with unresolved D. The CDR3 runs 15 residues. The V end was cut by 5 bases, the J end by 1 base, with 13 bases between. Germline loops: CDR1 SGHTA, CDR2 FQGTGA. In DNA, the CDR3 is TGTGCCAGCAGCCTAGATCTCTTTCGCACAGATACGCAGTATTTT. It translates to CASSLDLFRTDTQYF.

This chain links TRBV10-3 with TRBJ2-7; TRBD1 is a possible D gene (5 bases). In germline, CDR1 is ENHRY, CDR2 SYGVKD. CDR3 length: 13 amino acids. V was pared by 7 bases and J by 1 base, with 11 bases between. The CDR3 loop is CAITSHRSYEQYF. The CDR3 DNA is TGTGCCATCACCTCACACAGGTCCTACGAGCAGTACTTC.

The chain links TRBV7-9 to TRBJ1-1, with a tentative D call TRBD1 (6 bases). The CDR3 consists of 16 residues. Trimming removed 7 bases from V and 0 bases from J, with 18 bases in between. Germline V gene sequence: CDR1 SEHNR, CDR2 FQNEAQ (reference sequence). The CDR3 spells CASTKLDSLLNTEAFF. The CDR3 region has the DNA TGTGCCAGCACCAAGTTGGACAGCCTTTTGAACACTGAAGCTTTCTTT.

This chain uses TRBV2 with TRBJ2-1, with a tentative D call TRBD2 (5 bases). The CDR3 sequence is 14 residues long. V gave up 4 bases and J gave up 9 bases, with 16 bases separating them. CDR1 is SNHLY, CDR2 FYNNEI, per germline. CDR3 bases: TGTGCCAGCAGTGGAAGTACTAGGGTCGGTGAGCAGTTCTTC. This encodes CASSGSTRVGEQFF.

The chain joins TRBV28 to TRBJ2-5; 7 nucleotides line up with TRBD2. The junction had 11 bases not matched to a gene; V was cut back by 6 bases and J by 4 bases. CDR1 is MDHEN and CDR2 is SYDVKM in the germline V gene. The CDR3 consists of 15 residues. The chain's CDR3 is CASRPTGGNVETQYF. The DNA of the CDR3 is TGTGCCAGCAGGCCCACCGGGGGGAATGTAGAGACCCAGTACTTC.

The gene calls are TRBV7-2 and TRBJ2-1; possible D gene TRBD2, 6 bases. CDR3 size: 13 residues. CDR1 SGHTA and CDR2 FQGNSA come from the germline V gene. Trimming left V 5 bases short and J 4 bases short, with 9 bases between. CDR3 bases: TGTGCCAGCAGCGGCGGGGCTTACAATGAGCAGTTCTTC. It specifies CASSGGAYNEQFF.